The TCR beta chain under discussion was sequenced for a study of cytotoxic CD8 clonotypes in ibrutinib-treated CLL. Concerning this clone itself: Its antigen is as yet unknown.

Libraries of TCR beta were made from 1.5 to 2 micrograms of genomic DNA that came from cryopreserved PBMCs. The data were produced by immunoSEQ multiplex PCR, yet TCRdb's version contains in-frame clones alone and is incomplete. The sample includes around 70,000 clones, 75% to 95% of them seen just once. Findings and limits, study-wide: Sampling times, which were not matched between the groups, differed between sustained-remission patients and progressing patients. Under therapy, public clonotypes either contracted or stayed stable, and they were uncommon. Clonality at baseline surpassed age-matched healthy donors and tracked circulating CD8+ T-cell counts.

Material: PBMCs, obtained after 12 months of ibrutinib treatment. This receptor was obtained from a human donor with chronic lymphocytic leukemia.

The CDR3 coding sequence is TGTGCCAGCAGTAAGGACAGGGGAAACACCGGGGAGCTGTTTTTT. Protein sequence: CASSKDRGNTGELFF. The V gene is TRBV6-6, the J gene TRBJ2-2; 9 bases line up with TRBD1. The V segment lost 5 bases and the J segment 2 bases; nucleotides outside the gene matches: 3. Germline CDR1 and CDR2: MNHNY and SVGAGI (reference sequence). The CDR3 runs to 15 residues.